This T cell receptor (beta chain) stems from a study of shared clonotypes between healthy human individuals. The overall study: The donors, a couple of women and a few men, were aged 18 to 49.

The germline V gene encodes CDR1 LNHDA and CDR2 SQIVND (reference sequence). With 5 bases clipped from V and 4 bases from J, the junction kept 6 bases outside the gene matches. The CDR3 sequence is 14 residues long. Study-wide points: The generation probabilities recorded for non-shared clonotypes fell below those of clonotypes shared by all four donors. Across subsets, estimated richness was generally greater for naive than for memory populations.

Subsets obtained from CD4+ cells comprised CD45RA+ naive and CD45RA-negative memory cells. As concerns this clone: What it binds is unknown.

Clones were read by immunoSEQ multiplex PCR, and TCRdb kept only the in-frame ones, dropping some. The sample holds 1.6 million or so clones, over 95% seen once. The sample consisted of naive CD4+ T cells sorted from blood. Subset: CD45RA+ positively selected. The origin of this receptor is a man aged 25-45 years in good health. This rearrangement joins TRBV19 to TRBJ1-1, with TRBD1 identical over 8 bases. This CDR3 reads CASSHRGSRTEAFF. The CDR3 DNA sequence: TGTGCCAGTAGTCACAGGGGGAGTCGCACTGAAGCTTTCTTT.